This TCR beta chain was retrieved from a study of cytomegalovirus exposure and HLA in healthy donors. Study background: A prior study identified 110 million or so unique TCR beta sequences from 200 million or so T cells.

Comments on this clone: Its antigen is not known.

A multiplex PCR was run with 60 Vbeta primers and 13 Jbeta primers. Profiling relied on immunoSEQ multiplex PCR, and the TCRdb table lists in-frame clones only, not all of them. Recorded for this sample: 100,000 to 150,000 clones. Study-level results: One cluster of highly shared sequence variants probably arose as a sequencing artifact. Beyond CMV serostatus, there was no information to go on about immune exposure. Earlier analysis found most TCR beta V segments productive about 87% or about 30% of the time.

Trimming left V 5 bases short and J 0 bases short, with 16 bases between. Germline-derived CDR1 and CDR2 are SGHAT and FQDESV (reference sequence). The CDR3 contains 16 residues. The J gene is TRBJ1-1, the V gene TRBV11-1, with D maybe TRBD1 (5 bases). Sequencing was done on a sample of PBMCs. The TCR comes from a woman aged 40 to 55 in good health and CMV-seronegative. CDR3 sequence reads: CASSRGAVDMNTEAFF. The CDR3 DNA reads as TGTGCCAGCAGCCGCGGGGCAGTCGATATGAACACTGAAGCTTTCTTT.